The clone carrying this T cell receptor (beta chain) was detected a few times. Its antigen is unknown. This entry is derived from a study of metastatic and nonmetastatic thyroid tumors. The wider study: A comparison of repertoires was made across blood and tumor or nodule tissue from malignant and benign thyroid patients. Findings of the study overall: It was reportedly found that TCR beta diversity was significantly higher in malignant thyroid tumors than in benign nodules, a difference seen in both blood and tumor samples.

The authors' processing: What underpinned the distant-metastasis classifier for papillary thyroid cancer was the set of CDR3 differences across clinicopathological groups. TCRdb re-clonotyped the PCR reads through MiXCR. TCRdb assigned the V and J calls; the authors' analysis was not used. The sample holds approximately 6,100 clones, 29% seen once. CDR1 is SGHDN and CDR2 is FVKESK in the germline V gene. This CDR3 is 12 amino acids long. The V gene end was trimmed by 4 bases and the J gene end by 8 bases; junction bases not matched to a gene: 4. Thyroid surgery was preceded by no treatment in any patient.

The clonotype originates from a female donor with papillary thyroid cancer or a benign thyroid nodule (not recorded which). Some clones in this sample may be carry-over from other donors' samples. Sequenced: adjacent normal tissue. The chain has TRBV14 and TRBJ2-7, with 8 bases aligning to TRBD1. CDR3 DNA: TGTGCCAGCAGCCTTTTCAGGGGGCAGCAGTACTTC. It translates to CASSLFRGQQYF.